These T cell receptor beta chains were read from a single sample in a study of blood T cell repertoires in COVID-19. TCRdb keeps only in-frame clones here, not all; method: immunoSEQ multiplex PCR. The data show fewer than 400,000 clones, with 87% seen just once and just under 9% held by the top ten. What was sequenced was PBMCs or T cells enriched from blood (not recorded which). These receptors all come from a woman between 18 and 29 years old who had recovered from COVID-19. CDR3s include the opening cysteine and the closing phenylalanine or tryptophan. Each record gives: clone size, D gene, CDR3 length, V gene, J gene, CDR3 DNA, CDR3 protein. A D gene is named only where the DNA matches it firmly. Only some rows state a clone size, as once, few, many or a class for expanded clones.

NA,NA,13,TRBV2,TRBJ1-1,TGTGCCAGCAGGACAGAGCACAACTCTCAAGCTTTCTTT,CASRTEHNSQAFF
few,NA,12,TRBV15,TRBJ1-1,TGTGCCACCAGAGAGGGGGACACTGAAGCTTTCTTT,CATREGDTEAFF
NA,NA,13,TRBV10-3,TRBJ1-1,TGTGCCATCAGTGATACGGGGGGCCATGAAGCTTTCTTT,CAISDTGGHEAFF
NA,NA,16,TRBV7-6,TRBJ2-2,TGTGCCAGCAGCTCCGGTTGGGGCCGGAACACCGGGGAGCTGTTTTTT,CASSSGWGRNTGELFF
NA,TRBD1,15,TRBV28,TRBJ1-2,TGTGCCAGCAGTCAAAATCGGGGACAGATCGATGGCTACACCTTC,CASSQNRGQIDGYTF
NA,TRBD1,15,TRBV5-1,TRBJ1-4,TGCGCCAGCAGCTTGGCGACAGGGGGAAATGAAAAACTGTTTTTT,CASSLATGGNEKLFF
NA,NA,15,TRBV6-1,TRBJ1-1,TGTGCCAGCAGTGAACAGGGACTCATGAACACTGAAGCTTTCTTT,CASSEQGLMNTEAFF
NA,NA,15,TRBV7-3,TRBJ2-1,TGTGCCAGCAGCTTAACGGGGGCCCAGACGGATGAGCAGTTCTTC,CASSLTGAQTDEQFF
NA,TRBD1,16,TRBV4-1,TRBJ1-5,TGCGCCAGCAGCCAAGATGAGACAGGGAGCAATCAGCCCCAGCATTTT,CASSQDETGSNQPQHF
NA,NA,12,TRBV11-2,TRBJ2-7,TGTGCCAGCAGCTCAGGCCACTACGAGCAGTACTTC,CASSSGHYEQYF
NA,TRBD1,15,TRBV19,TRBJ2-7,TGTGCCAGTAGTATCTCAGGACAGGACTCCTACGAGCAGTACTTC,CASSISGQDSYEQYF
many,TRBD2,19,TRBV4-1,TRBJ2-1,TGCGCCAGCAGCCAAATTGGTTTAGCGGGAGGGCCCTCCTACAATGAGCAGTTCTTC,CASSQIGLAGGPSYNEQFF
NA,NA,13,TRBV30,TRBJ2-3,TGTGCCTGGAGTGTACTCCGCACAGATACGCAGTATTTT,CAWSVLRTDTQYF
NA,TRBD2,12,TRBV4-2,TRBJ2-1,TGTGCCAGCAGCCCGGGGGGCAATGAGCAGTTCTTC,CASSPGGNEQFF
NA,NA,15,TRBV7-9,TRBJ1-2,TGTGCCAGCAGCTCAGTCGACCGGGGGTTCTATGGCTACACCTTC,CASSSVDRGFYGYTF
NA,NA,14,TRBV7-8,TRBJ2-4,TGTGCCAGCAGCTTAGACAGGACCAAAAACATTCAGTACTTC,CASSLDRTKNIQYF
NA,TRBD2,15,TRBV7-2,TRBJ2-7,TGTGCCAGCAGCCCGCGAGCGGGGTTACCCGGCGAGCAGTACTTC,CASSPRAGLPGEQYF
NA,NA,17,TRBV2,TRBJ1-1,TGTGCCGGGAAGACAGGTTTCAGCACCCGGGTGAACACTGAAGCTTTCTTT,CAGKTGFSTRVNTEAFF
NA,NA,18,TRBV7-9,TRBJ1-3,TGTGCCAGCAGCTTATATAGCTCTCCGGCCTCCTCTGGAAACACCATATATTTT,CASSLYSSPASSGNTIYF
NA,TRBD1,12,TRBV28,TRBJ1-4,TGTGCCAGCAGCCTACCTCAGGGGGCCGAGTTTTTT,CASSLPQGAEFF
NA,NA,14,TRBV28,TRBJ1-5,TGTGCCAGCAGGGACAGATATAGCAATCAGCCCCAGCATTTT,CASRDRYSNQPQHF
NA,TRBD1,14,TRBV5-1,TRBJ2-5,TGCGCCAGCAGTATTGGACAGGGTGAAGAGACCCAGTACTTC,CASSIGQGEETQYF
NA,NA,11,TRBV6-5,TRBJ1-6,TGTGCCAGCAGAACCGCAGACAGGATCCACTTT,CASRTADRIHF
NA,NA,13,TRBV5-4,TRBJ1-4,TGTGCCAGCAGCTTGGGTGTGCAGGAAAAACTGTTTTTT,CASSLGVQEKLFF
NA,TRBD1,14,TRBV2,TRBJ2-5,TGTGCCAGCAGTCGGGACAGGGGGTCGGAGACCCAGTACTTC,CASSRDRGSETQYF
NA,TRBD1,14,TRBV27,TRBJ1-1,TGTGCCAGCAGTTTCGGACAGGGATCCCCTGAAGCTTTCTTT,CASSFGQGSPEAFF
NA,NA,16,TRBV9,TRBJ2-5,TGTGCCAGCAGCGTAGCTACTGCGGGGATGGGTGAGACCCAGTACTTC,CASSVATAGMGETQYF
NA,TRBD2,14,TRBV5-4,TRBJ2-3,TGTGCCAGCAGTGGGGCTAGCGGGGGGGATACGCAGTATTTT,CASSGASGGDTQYF
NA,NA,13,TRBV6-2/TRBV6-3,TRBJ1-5,TGTGCCAGCAGTCCCTCCCGCAATCAGCCCCAGCATTTT,CASSPSRNQPQHF
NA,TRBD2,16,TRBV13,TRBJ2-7,TGTGCCAGCACCAACGGGCGGCGGGGGGGCTCCTACGAGCAGTACTTC,CASTNGRRGGSYEQYF
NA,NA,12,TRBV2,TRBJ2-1,TGTGCCAGCAGTGCGCTGGGACTGGTACGGTTCTTC,CASSALGLVRFF
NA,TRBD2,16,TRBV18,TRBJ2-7,TGTGCCAGCTCACCGGGTCTAGCGGTCTATACCTACGAGCAGTACTTC,CASSPGLAVYTYEQYF
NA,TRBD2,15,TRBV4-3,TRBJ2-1,TGCGCCAGCAGCCAAACCGCGGGAGTTAGGGCTGAGCAGTTCTTC,CASSQTAGVRAEQFF
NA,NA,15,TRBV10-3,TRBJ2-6,TGTGCCATGACGCCTGGACAGTCTGGGGCCAACGTCCTGACTTTC,CAMTPGQSGANVLTF
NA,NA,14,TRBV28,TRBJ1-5,TGTGCCAGCAGTGGGGGGGAAATGGGTCAGCCCCAGCATTTT,CASSGGEMGQPQHF
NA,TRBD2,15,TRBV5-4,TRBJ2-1,TGTGCCAGCAAAGGAGATGTGACTAGCCCAAATGAGCAGTTCTTC,CASKGDVTSPNEQFF
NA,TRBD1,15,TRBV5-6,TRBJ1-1,TGTGCCAGCAGCTTGGCCGGGACAGGGCGAACTGAAGCTTTCTTT,CASSLAGTGRTEAFF
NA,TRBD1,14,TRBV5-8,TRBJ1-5,TGTGCCAGCAGCACCAGGGGGCGCGGGCAGCCCCAGCATTTT,CASSTRGRGQPQHF
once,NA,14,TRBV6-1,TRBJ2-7,TGTGCCAGCAGTGAGTTGGGGGCAGGATACGAGCAGTACTTC,CASSELGAGYEQYF
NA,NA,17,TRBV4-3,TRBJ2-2,TGCGCCAGCAGCCAAGAGTTAGGAGGAGAGTACACCGGGGAGCTGTTTTTT,CASSQELGGEYTGELFF
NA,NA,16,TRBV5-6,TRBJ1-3,TGTGCCAGCAGCCGCGGACTAGTGAAATCTGGAAACACCATATATTTT,CASSRGLVKSGNTIYF
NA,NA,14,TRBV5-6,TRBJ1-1,TGTGCCAGCAGCTTGGTAGGGACTGTCACTGAAGCTTTCTTT,CASSLVGTVTEAFF
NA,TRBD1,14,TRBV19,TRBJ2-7,TGTGCCAGTAGTTCGTCAGGGGGATCCTACGAGCAGTACTTC,CASSSSGGSYEQYF
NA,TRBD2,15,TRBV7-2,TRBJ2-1,TGTGCCAGCAGCTTGACTAGCGATCGATACAATGAGCAGTTCTTC,CASSLTSDRYNEQFF
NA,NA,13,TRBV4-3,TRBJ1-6,TGCGCCAGCAGCCAAGATCAGGGTTCACCCCTCCACTTT,CASSQDQGSPLHF
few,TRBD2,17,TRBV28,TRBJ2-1,TGTGCCAGCAGTTTCCGAGCCGGGACTAGCGGATCCAATGAGCAGTTCTTC,CASSFRAGTSGSNEQFF
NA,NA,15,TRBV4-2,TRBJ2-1,TGTGCCGTAACCACGGCGGAAAACTCCTACAATGAGCAGTTCTTC,CAVTTAENSYNEQFF